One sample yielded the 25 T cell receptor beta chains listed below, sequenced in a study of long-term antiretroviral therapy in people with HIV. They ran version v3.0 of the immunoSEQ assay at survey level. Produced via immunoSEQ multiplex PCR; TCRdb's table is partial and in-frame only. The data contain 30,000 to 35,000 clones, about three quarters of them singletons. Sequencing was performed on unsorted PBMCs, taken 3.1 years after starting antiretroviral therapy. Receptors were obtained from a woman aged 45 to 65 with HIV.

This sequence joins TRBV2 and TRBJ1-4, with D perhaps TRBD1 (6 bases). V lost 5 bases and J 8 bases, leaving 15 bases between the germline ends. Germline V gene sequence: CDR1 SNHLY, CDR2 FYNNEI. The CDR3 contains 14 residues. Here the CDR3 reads CASSFGTSYEKLFF. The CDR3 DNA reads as TGTGCCAGCAGTTTTGGGACATCCTACGAAAAACTGTTTTTT.

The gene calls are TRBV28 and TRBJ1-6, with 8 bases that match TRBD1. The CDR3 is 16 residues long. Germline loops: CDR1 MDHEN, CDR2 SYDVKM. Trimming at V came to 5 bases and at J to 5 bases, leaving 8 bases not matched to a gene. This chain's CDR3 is CASSVTGGLDNSPLHF. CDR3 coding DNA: TGTGCCAGCAGTGTTACAGGGGGATTAGATAATTCACCCCTCCACTTT.

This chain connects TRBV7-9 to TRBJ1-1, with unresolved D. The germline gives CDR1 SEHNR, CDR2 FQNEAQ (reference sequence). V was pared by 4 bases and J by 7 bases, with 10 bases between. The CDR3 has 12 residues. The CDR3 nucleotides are TGTGCCAGCAGCTCCGTCGGCTTTGAAGCTTTCTTT. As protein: CASSSVGFEAFF.

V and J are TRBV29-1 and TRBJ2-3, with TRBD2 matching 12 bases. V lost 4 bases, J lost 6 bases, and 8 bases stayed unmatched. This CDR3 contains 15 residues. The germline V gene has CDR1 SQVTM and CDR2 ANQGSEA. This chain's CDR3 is CSVGGTLAGGDTQYF. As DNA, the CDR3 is TGCAGCGTTGGAGGAACACTAGCGGGGGGCGATACGCAGTATTTT.

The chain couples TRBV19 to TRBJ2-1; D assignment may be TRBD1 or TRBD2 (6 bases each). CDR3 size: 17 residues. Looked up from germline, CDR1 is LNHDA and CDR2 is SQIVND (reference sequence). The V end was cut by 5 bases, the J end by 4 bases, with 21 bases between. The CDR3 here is CASSPGGGPSRYNEQFF. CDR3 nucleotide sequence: TGTGCCAGTAGTCCCGGAGGGGGGCCTTCTAGGTACAATGAGCAGTTCTTC.

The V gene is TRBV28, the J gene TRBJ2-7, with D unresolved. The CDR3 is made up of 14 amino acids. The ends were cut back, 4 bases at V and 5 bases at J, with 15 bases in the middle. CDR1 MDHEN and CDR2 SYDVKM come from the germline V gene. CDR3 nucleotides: TGTGCCAGCAGTTCCTACCTAGAGCCGAACGAGCAGTACTTC. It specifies CASSSYLEPNEQYF. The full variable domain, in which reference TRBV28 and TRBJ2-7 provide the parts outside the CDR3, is DVKVTQSSRYLVKRTGEKVFLECVQDMDHENMFWYRQDPGLGLRLIYFSYDVKMKEKGDIPEGYSVSREKKERFSLILESASTNQTSMYLCASSSYLEPNEQYFGPGTRLTVT.

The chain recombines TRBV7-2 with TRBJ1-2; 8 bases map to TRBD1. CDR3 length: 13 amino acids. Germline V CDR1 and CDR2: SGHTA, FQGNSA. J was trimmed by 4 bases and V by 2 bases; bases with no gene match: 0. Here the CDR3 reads CASSLTGGYGYTF. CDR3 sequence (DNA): TGTGCCAGCAGCTTAACAGGGGGCTATGGCTACACCTTC.

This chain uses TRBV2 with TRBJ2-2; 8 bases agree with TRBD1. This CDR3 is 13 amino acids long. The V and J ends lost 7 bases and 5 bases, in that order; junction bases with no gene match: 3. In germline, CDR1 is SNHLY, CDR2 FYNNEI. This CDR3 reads CASTGGWTGELFF. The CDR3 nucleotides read TGTGCCAGCACAGGGGGCTGGACCGGGGAGCTGTTTTTT.

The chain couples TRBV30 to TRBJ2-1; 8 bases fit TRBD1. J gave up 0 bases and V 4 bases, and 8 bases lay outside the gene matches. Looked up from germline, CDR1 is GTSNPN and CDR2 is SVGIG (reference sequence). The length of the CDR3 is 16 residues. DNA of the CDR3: TGTGCCTGGAACCCTACAGGGGGTTTCTCCTACAATGAGCAGTTCTTC. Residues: CAWNPTGGFSYNEQFF.

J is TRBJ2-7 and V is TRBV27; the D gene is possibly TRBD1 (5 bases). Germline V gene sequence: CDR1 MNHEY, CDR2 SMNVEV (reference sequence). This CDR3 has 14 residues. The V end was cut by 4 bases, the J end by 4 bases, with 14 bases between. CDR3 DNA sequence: TGTGCCAGCAGTTACCGACAGACGAATTACGAGCAGTACTTC. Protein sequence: CASSYRQTNYEQYF.

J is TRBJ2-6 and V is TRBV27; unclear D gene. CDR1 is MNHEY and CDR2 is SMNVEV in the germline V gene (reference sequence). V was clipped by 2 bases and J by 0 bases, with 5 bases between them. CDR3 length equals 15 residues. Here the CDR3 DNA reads TGTGCCAGCAGTTTAAGCATCTCTGGGGCCAACGTCCTGACTTTC. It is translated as CASSLSISGANVLTF.

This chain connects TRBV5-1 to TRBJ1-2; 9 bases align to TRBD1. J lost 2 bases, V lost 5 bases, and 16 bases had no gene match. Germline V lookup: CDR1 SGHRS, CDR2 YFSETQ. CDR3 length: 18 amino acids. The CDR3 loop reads CASSYSGTGSLSNYGYTF. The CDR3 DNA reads TGCGCCAGCAGTTACTCCGGGACAGGGAGCCTTTCGAACTATGGCTACACCTTC.

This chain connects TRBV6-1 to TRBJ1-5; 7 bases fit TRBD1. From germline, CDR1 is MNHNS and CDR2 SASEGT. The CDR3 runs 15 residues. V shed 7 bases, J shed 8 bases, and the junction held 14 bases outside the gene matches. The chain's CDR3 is CASTSLQGSREPQHF. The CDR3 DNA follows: TGTGCCAGCACGTCTCTACAGGGGTCTAGGGAGCCCCAGCATTTT.

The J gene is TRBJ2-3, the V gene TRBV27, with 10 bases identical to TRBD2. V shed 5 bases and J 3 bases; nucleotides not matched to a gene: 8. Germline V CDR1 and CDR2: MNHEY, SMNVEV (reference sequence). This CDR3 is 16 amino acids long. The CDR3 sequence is CASSPGLAALTDTQYF. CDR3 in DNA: TGTGCCAGCAGTCCAGGACTAGCGGCACTTACAGATACGCAGTATTTT.

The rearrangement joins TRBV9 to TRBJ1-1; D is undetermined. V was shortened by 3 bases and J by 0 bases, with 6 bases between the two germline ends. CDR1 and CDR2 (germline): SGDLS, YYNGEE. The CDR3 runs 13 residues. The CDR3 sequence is CASSGHLNTEAFF. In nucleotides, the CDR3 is TGTGCCAGCAGCGGGCACCTGAACACTGAAGCTTTCTTT. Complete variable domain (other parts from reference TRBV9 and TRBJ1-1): DSGVTQTPKHLITATGQRVTLRCSPRSGDLSVYWYQQSLDQGLQFLIQYYNGEERAKGNILERFSAQQFPDLHSELNLSSLELGDSALYFCASSGHLNTEAFFGQGTRLTVV.

CDR3 DNA: TGTGCCAGCAGCTTAACCTCGGAATCACCCCTCCACTTT. Its protein is CASSLTSESPLHF. This chain connects TRBV7-7 to TRBJ1-6; D remains unclear. V was cut by 2 bases and J by 10 bases, with 9 bases left in between. CDR1 SSHAT and CDR2 FNYEAQ come from the germline V gene (reference sequence). The CDR3 is 13 amino acids.

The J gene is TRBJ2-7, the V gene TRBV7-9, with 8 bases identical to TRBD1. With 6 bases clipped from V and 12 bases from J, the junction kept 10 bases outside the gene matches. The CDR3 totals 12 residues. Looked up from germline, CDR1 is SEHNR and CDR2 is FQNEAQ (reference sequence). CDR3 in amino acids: CASSQGQGPLYV. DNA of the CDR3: TGTGCCAGCAGTCAAGGACAGGGACCCTTGTACGTC.

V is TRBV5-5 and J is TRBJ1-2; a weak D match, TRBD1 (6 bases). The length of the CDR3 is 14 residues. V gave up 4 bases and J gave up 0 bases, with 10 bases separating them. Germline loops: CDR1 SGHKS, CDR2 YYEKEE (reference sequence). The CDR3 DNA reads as TGTGCCAGCAGCGCCGGGACAACTAACTATGGCTACACCTTC. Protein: CASSAGTTNYGYTF.

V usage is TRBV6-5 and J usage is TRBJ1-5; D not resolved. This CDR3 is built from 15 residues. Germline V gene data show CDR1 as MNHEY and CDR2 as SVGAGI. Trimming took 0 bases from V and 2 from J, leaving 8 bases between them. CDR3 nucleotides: TGTGCCAGCAGTTACTCAGATCGCGGCAATCAGCCCCAGCATTTT. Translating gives CASSYSDRGNQPQHF.

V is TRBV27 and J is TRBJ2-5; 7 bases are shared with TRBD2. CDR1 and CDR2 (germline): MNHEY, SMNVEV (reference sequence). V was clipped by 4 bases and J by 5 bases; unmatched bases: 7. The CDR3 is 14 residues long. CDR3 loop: CASSSRGSGETQYF. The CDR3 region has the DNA TGTGCCAGCAGTTCGCGGGGGTCCGGGGAGACCCAGTACTTC.

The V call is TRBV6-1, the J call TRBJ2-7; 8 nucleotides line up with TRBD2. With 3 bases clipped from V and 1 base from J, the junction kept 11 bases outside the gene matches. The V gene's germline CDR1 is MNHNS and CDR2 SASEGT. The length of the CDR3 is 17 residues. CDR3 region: CASSDSVASGFSYEQYF. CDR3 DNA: TGTGCCAGCAGTGATAGTGTGGCTAGCGGGTTTTCCTACGAGCAGTACTTC.

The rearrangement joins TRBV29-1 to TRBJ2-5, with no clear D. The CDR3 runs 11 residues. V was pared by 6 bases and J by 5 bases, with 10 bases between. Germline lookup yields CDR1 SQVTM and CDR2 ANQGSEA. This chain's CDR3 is CSVRLMETQYF. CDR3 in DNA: TGCAGCGTCCGACTTATGGAGACCCAGTACTTC.

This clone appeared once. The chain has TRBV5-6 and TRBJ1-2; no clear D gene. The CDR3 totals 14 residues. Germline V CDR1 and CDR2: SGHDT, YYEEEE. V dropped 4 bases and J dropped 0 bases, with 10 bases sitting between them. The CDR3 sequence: CASSLFLTNYGYTF. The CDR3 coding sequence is TGTGCCAGCAGCCTGTTTCTGACTAACTATGGCTACACCTTC.

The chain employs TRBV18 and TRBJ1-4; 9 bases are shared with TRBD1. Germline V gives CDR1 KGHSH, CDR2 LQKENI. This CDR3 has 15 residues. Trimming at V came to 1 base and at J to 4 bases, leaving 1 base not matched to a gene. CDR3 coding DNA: TGTGCCAGCTCACCACGACAGGGGGGTAATGAAAAACTGTTTTTT. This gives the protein CASSPRQGGNEKLFF. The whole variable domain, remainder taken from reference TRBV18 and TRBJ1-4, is NAGVMQNPRHLVRRRGQEARLRCSPMKGHSHVYWYRQLPEEGLKFMVYLQKENIIDESGMPKERFSAEFPKEGPSILRIQQVVRGDSAAYFCASSPRQGGNEKLFFGSGTQLSVL.

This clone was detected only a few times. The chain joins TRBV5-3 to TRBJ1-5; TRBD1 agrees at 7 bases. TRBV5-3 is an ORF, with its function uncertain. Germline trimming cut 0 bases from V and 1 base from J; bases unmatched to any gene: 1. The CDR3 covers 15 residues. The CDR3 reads CARSLATGSNQPQHF. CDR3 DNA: TGTGCCAGAAGCTTGGCGACAGGGAGCAATCAGCCCCAGCATTTT.